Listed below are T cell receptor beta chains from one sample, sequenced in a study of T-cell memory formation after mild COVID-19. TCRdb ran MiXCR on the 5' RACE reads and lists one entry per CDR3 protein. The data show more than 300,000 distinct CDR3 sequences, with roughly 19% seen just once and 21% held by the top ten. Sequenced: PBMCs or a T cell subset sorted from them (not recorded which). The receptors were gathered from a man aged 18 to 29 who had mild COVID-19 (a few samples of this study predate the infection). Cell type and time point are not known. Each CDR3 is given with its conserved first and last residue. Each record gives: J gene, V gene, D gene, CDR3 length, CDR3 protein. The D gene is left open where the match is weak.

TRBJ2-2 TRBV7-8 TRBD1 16 CASSTMGQLGTGELFF
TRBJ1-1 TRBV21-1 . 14 CASSASRGLTEAFF
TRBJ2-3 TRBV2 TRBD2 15 CASSSPSGSTDTQYF
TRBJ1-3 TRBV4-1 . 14 CASSQELGRNTIYF
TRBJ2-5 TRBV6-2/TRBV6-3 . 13 CASSALGEETQYF
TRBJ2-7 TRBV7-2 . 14 CASSLEPGFHEQYF
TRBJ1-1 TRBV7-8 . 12 CASSLDSAEAFF
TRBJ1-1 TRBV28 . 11 CASSPGYGAFF
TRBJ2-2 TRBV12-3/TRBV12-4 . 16 CASSPTRAFGTGELFF
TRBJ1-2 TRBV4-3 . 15 CASSQDPGREAGYTF
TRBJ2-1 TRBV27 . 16 CASPALTAERTNEQFF
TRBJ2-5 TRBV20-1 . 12 CSASRYRETQYF
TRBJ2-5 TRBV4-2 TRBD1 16 CASSQGTGGDQETQYF
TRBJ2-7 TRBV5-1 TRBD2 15 CASSWGSTSGYEQYF
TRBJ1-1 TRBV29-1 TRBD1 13 CSVARDRGTEAFF
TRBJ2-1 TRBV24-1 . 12 CATSLTGREQFF
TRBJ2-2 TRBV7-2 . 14 CASSIGLNTGELFF
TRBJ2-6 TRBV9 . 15 CASSLGLLGANVLTF
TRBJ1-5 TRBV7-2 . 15 CASSREQARSQPQHF